This T cell receptor beta chain emerged from a study of CDR3 diversity in severe acne. Each CDR3 protein gets one entry after TCRdb re-called the PCR reads with MiXCR. Of some 84,000 distinct CDR3 sequences listed, around 53% are singletons. The sequenced material came from blood. This sequence was found in a male donor in good health, without acne.

The CDR3, as DNA: TGTGCCACCAGTGATCCTTTCCGGGACAGGGGGCGGGAGACCCAGTACTTC. Encoded protein: CATSDPFRDRGRETQYF. The chain combines TRBV24-1 with TRBJ2-5, with TRBD1 matching over 12 bases. CDR3 length equals 17 residues. J lost 5 bases, V lost 3 bases, and 9 bases had no gene match. Germline V gives CDR1 KGHDR, CDR2 SFDVKD.